Below are 30 T cell receptor beta chains sequenced from a single sample in a study of blood T cell repertoires in COVID-19. Clones were read by immunoSEQ multiplex PCR, and TCRdb kept only the in-frame ones, dropping some. The sample shows about 250,000 clones, 65% to 85% of them seen only once. The sequencing sample was made of peripheral blood. Receptors originate from a man older than 75 with acute or convalescent COVID-19.

The CDR3 reads CASSVGVMNTEAFF. For the CDR3, the DNA is TGTGCCAGCAGTGTAGGAGTCATGAACACTGAAGCTTTCTTT. V usage is TRBV7-6 and J usage is TRBJ1-1; D gene ambiguous. The CDR3 runs 14 residues. V shed 6 bases and J shed 0 bases, with 11 bases lying between them. Looked up from germline, CDR1 is SGHVS and CDR2 is FNYEAQ. Complete variable domain (other parts from reference TRBV7-6 and TRBJ1-1): GAGVSQSPRYKVTKRGQDVALRCDPISGHVSLYWYRQALGQGPEFLTYFNYEAQQDKSGLPNDRFSAERPEGSISTLTIQRTEQRDSAMYRCASSVGVMNTEAFFGQGTRLTVV.

V and J are TRBV5-1 and TRBJ2-4; 7 nucleotides match TRBD1. With 2 bases clipped from V and 0 bases from J, the junction kept 2 bases outside the gene matches. Germline loops: CDR1 SGHRS, CDR2 YFSETQ. The CDR3 length is 15 residues. In DNA, the CDR3 is TGCGCCAGCAGCTTACAGGGGCTAGCCAAAAACATTCAGTACTTC. This gives the protein CASSLQGLAKNIQYF.

This rearrangement joins TRBV7-9 to TRBJ2-7, with 11 positions matching TRBD1. The CDR3 runs 17 residues. Germline values: CDR1 SEHNR, CDR2 FQNEAQ (reference sequence). After removal of 4 bases from V and 0 bases from J, the junction contained 8 bases not matched to a gene. CDR3 coding DNA: TGTGCCAGCAGCTCGGACAGGGGGCGAACAAGCTCCTACGAGCAGTACTTC. Translation gives CASSSDRGRTSSYEQYF.

The genes are TRBV5-1 and TRBJ2-1; TRBD2 matches at 15 bases. Trimming at V came to 3 bases and at J to 9 bases, leaving 7 bases not matched to a gene. Germline V lookup: CDR1 SGHRS, CDR2 YFSETQ. The CDR3 length is 16 residues. The CDR3 DNA follows: TGCGCCAGCAGCTATGGGACTAGCGGGGGGAAGGGTGAGCAGTTCTTC. It codes for CASSYGTSGGKGEQFF.

The J gene is TRBJ2-1, the V gene TRBV18, with 7 bases aligning to TRBD1. The V segment lost 2 bases and the J segment 7 bases; nucleotides outside the gene matches: 8. Per germline, CDR1 KGHSH and CDR2 LQKENI. The CDR3 runs to 15 residues. CDR3 in DNA: TGTGCCAGCTCACCAAAAGTTACAGGGGCTAATGAGCAGTTCTTC. Translation: CASSPKVTGANEQFF.

This sequence joins TRBV21-1 and TRBJ2-1; the listed D gene, TRBD1, was not tested against the DNA. TRBV21-1 is a known pseudogene. The CDR3 is 17 amino acids. DNA for the CDR3: TGTGCCAGCAGCAAAGCGCGGGTAGACAGGGGGTTGCATGAGCAGTTCTTC. This translates into CASSKARVDRGLHEQFF.

The rearrangement joins TRBV9 to TRBJ1-1; D may be TRBD1 (6 bases). V lost 3 bases to trimming and J lost 4 bases, with 16 bases between them. Germline-derived CDR1 and CDR2 are SGDLS and YYNGEE. The CDR3 is 15 residues long. DNA of the CDR3: TGTGCCAGCAGCGCCAGATCCGGGACAAGCACTGAAGCTTTCTTT. This translates into CASSARSGTSTEAFF.

The chain joins TRBV4-1 to TRBJ1-2; D uncertain. CDR1 and CDR2 (germline): MGHRA, YSYEKL. V was cut by 1 base and J by 10 bases, with 22 bases left in between. The CDR3 has 16 amino acids. In DNA, the CDR3 is TGCGCCAGCAGCCAAGCAGAAGACCCGGGGAGGGTGCCCTACACCTTC. Protein product: CASSQAEDPGRVPYTF.

The chain recombines TRBV21-1 with TRBJ1-6; the D call in the table, TRBD1, was not verified against the DNA. TRBV21-1 is a pseudogene. The CDR3 covers 15 residues. The CDR3 loop reads CASSIRGTYNSPLHF. The CDR3 nucleotides read TGTGCCAGCAGCATAAGGGGGACCTATAATTCACCCCTCCACTTT.

Comments on this clone: The same CDR3 can be traced to other DNA sequences in this sample. The rearrangement uses TRBV28 and TRBJ2-7; TRBD2 matches 8 bases. The germline CDR1 and CDR2 sequences are MDHEN and SYDVKM. With 3 bases clipped from V and 1 base from J, the junction kept 2 bases outside the gene matches. This CDR3 is built from 14 residues. In nucleotides, the CDR3 is TGTGCCAGCAGTTTGAGCGGGGGTTCCTACGAGCAGTACTTC. Amino acid sequence: CASSLSGGSYEQYF.

A remark on this clone: At the DNA level, this CDR3 is encoded by other sequences in the same sample as well. The V and J genes are TRBV7-9 and TRBJ2-2; 9 bases align to TRBD2. CDR1 is SEHNR and CDR2 is FQNEAQ in the germline V gene (reference sequence). V lost 1 base and J lost 1; bases outside the gene matches: 1. There are 16 residues in the CDR3. The CDR3 here is CASSLGGGVNTGELFF. The CDR3 region has the DNA TGTGCCAGCAGCTTAGGCGGGGGGGTGAACACCGGGGAGCTGTTTTTT.

The V and J genes are TRBV5-4 and TRBJ1-4; D is unresolved. Germline V gene data show CDR1 as SGHNT and CDR2 as YYREEE (reference sequence). This CDR3 comprises 13 residues. V dropped 3 bases and J dropped 4 bases, with 7 bases sitting between them. The CDR3 bases are TGTGCCAGCAGCTACGAGCTTAATGAAAAACTGTTTTTT. As protein: CASSYELNEKLFF.

This clone was seen a handful of times. V gene TRBV5-1 combines with J gene TRBJ2-7; possible D gene TRBD2, 6 bases. Germline assignment: CDR1 SGHRS and CDR2 YFSETQ. This CDR3 is 14 amino acids long. With 0 bases removed from V and 4 bases from J, the gap between germline ends came to 11 bases. The CDR3 loop reads CASSLAVGGYEQYF. Written as DNA, the CDR3 is TGCGCCAGCAGCTTGGCTGTGGGAGGATACGAGCAGTACTTC.

This chain connects TRBV6-6 to TRBJ1-2, with a weak D call TRBD1 (6 bases). Deletions cut 4 bases from V and 8 bases from J, with 14 bases between. The CDR3 sequence is 13 residues long. The germline gives CDR1 MNHNY, CDR2 SVGAGI (reference sequence). The CDR3 DNA follows: TGTGCCAGCAGTTTTCAGGGGTTTCGGGGCTACACCTTC. Its translation: CASSFQGFRGYTF.

The chain recombines TRBV5-8 with TRBJ2-1; tentative D call: TRBD2 (5 bases). The CDR3 contains 14 residues. Germline lookup yields CDR1 SGHTS and CDR2 YDEGEE. V was cut by 2 bases and J by 2 bases, with 8 bases left in between. Written as DNA, the CDR3 is TGTGCCAGCAGCTTCGGGATTACCTACAATGAGCAGTTCTTC. It specifies CASSFGITYNEQFF.

The V gene is TRBV19, the J gene TRBJ1-5; D unclear. The CDR3 is 13 amino acids. Germline loops: CDR1 LNHDA, CDR2 SQIVND (reference sequence). V was cut by 7 bases and J by 5 bases, with 12 bases left in between. CDR3 DNA: TGTGCCAGTAACGGGTTAGGTTATCAGCCCCAGCATTTT. Its translation: CASNGLGYQPQHF.

The table lists this clone with a few counts. This chain connects TRBV4-2 to TRBJ1-5, with TRBD1 matching 10 bases. The trim removed 0 bases at V and 5 bases at J, leaving 4 bases unmatched. CDR3 length equals 16 residues. Per the germline V gene, CDR1 is LGHNA and CDR2 is YNFKEQ. The DNA for the CDR3 is TGTGCCAGCAGCCAAGATGTGACAGGGGGCTATCAGCCCCAGCATTTT. Protein sequence: CASSQDVTGGYQPQHF.

The V call is TRBV12-3 or TRBV12-4, the J call TRBJ2-7; weak D call: TRBD2 (5 bases). Trimming took off 5 bases at V and 7 bases at J, with 15 bases between the two ends. The CDR3 runs 13 residues. This chain's CDR3 is CASSPTRLGEQYF. In nucleotides, the CDR3 is TGTGCCAGCAGTCCAACTAGGTTGGGTGAGCAGTACTTC.

The V and J genes are TRBV5-4 and TRBJ2-6, with 9 nucleotides matching TRBD1. This CDR3 is built from 18 residues. V dropped 4 bases and J dropped 4; count of bases not matched to a gene: 12. Germline loops: CDR1 SGHNT, CDR2 YYREEE (reference sequence). CDR3: CASSTPGQGLSGANVLTF. The CDR3 nucleotides are TGTGCCAGCAGCACTCCGGGACAGGGTCTTTCGGGGGCCAACGTCCTGACTTTC.

The rearrangement links TRBV14 to TRBJ1-3, with 12 bases fitting TRBD1. The CDR3 runs to 15 residues. The V gene end was trimmed by 4 bases and the J gene end by 2 bases; junction bases not matched to a gene: 0. Germline V CDR1 and CDR2: SGHDN, FVKESK. In DNA, the CDR3 is TGTGCCAGCAGCCGGGACAGGGGGCCTGGAAACACCATATATTTT. Protein sequence: CASSRDRGPGNTIYF.

The V and J genes are TRBV4-1 and TRBJ2-6; D is unclear. The CDR3 is made up of 15 amino acids. Germline assignment: CDR1 MGHRA and CDR2 YSYEKL. The V end was cut by 0 bases, the J end by 1 base, with 4 bases between. The CDR3 spells CASSQELSGANVLTF. The DNA of the CDR3 is TGCGCCAGCAGCCAAGAGCTATCTGGGGCCAACGTCCTGACTTTC.

The CDR3 loop is CASSAVGLLKDTQYF. CDR3 sequence (DNA): TGTGCCAGCAGCGCTGTGGGACTTTTAAAGGATACGCAGTATTTT. The V gene is TRBV28, the J gene TRBJ2-3; D may be TRBD2 (6 bases). Trimming took off 6 bases at V and 6 bases at J, with 19 bases between the two ends. CDR1 is MDHEN and CDR2 is SYDVKM in the germline V gene. This CDR3 contains 15 residues.

The rearrangement joins TRBV9 to TRBJ2-7; the D gene is possibly TRBD2 (6 bases). Trimming took off 2 bases at V and 3 bases at J, with 15 bases between the two ends. This CDR3 region has 15 residues. Germline V gene data show CDR1 as SGDLS and CDR2 as YYNGEE. CDR3 amino acids: CASSVTGLGNYEQYF. For the CDR3, the DNA is TGTGCCAGCAGCGTCACGGGACTGGGGAACTACGAGCAGTACTTC.

This rearrangement joins TRBV19 to TRBJ2-1, with 7 bases lining up with TRBD2. J was trimmed by 8 bases and V by 3 bases; bases with no gene match: 10. The germline V gene encodes CDR1 LNHDA and CDR2 SQIVND (reference sequence). CDR3 size: 15 residues. The CDR3 nucleotides are TGTGCCAGTAGTATCCAAGCGGGACCCAGCGATGAGCAGTTCTTC. Translating it yields CASSIQAGPSDEQFF.

The chain has TRBV6-5 and TRBJ2-7; tentatively, D is TRBD2 (6 bases). The CDR3 contains 14 residues. Trimming removed 5 bases from V and 3 bases from J, with 14 bases in between. Germline CDR1 MNHEY, CDR2 SVGAGI. In DNA, the CDR3 is TGTGCCAGCAGTATGGAGGGCCTCATCTACGAGCAGTACTTC. It specifies CASSMEGLIYEQYF.

The rearrangement uses TRBV29-1 and TRBJ1-4; TRBD1 matches 8 bases. V shed 7 bases and J 3 bases; nucleotides not matched to a gene: 10. This CDR3 comprises 15 residues. Germline V gene sequence: CDR1 SQVTM, CDR2 ANQGSEA. As DNA, the CDR3 is TGCAGCGCAAGGACAGGGCTGGGGGCTAATGAAAAACTGTTTTTT. Translation: CSARTGLGANEKLFF.

The chain carries TRBV3-1 (or the pseudogene TRBV3-2) and TRBJ2-2; D may be TRBD1 (6 bases). The CDR3 has 14 residues. Germline assignment: CDR1 LGHDT and CDR2 YNNKEL (reference sequence). V was pared by 8 bases and J by 1 base, with 11 bases between. CDR3 protein: CASQQGQNTGELFF. For the CDR3, the DNA is TGTGCCAGCCAACAGGGACAGAACACCGGGGAGCTGTTTTTT.

V and J are TRBV5-1 and TRBJ1-2, with a weak D call TRBD1 (5 bases). The ends were cut back, 0 bases at V and 0 bases at J, with 6 bases in the middle. The CDR3 is 14 amino acids. From germline, CDR1 is SGHRS and CDR2 YFSETQ. The CDR3 loop reads CASSLGQPNYGYTF. The CDR3 DNA sequence: TGCGCCAGCAGCTTGGGACAGCCTAACTATGGCTACACCTTC.

J is TRBJ2-1 and V is TRBV5-1, with 7 positions matching TRBD2. The V segment lost 1 base and the J segment 2 bases; nucleotides outside the gene matches: 9. Germline CDR1 is SGHRS and CDR2 is YFSETQ. The CDR3 loop spans 17 amino acids. The CDR3 loop is CASSLPETSWAYNEQFF. CDR3 nucleotide sequence: TGCGCCAGCAGCTTGCCGGAGACTAGCTGGGCCTACAATGAGCAGTTCTTC.

The chain recombines TRBV10-3 with TRBJ2-7; TRBD1 matches at 9 bases. In germline, CDR1 is ENHRY, CDR2 SYGVKD. V lost 7 bases, J lost 4 bases, and 5 bases stayed unmatched. The CDR3 contains 13 residues. CDR3 nucleotide sequence: TGTGCCATCAACCGGGACAGGGAATACGAGCAGTACTTC. It translates to CAINRDREYEQYF.